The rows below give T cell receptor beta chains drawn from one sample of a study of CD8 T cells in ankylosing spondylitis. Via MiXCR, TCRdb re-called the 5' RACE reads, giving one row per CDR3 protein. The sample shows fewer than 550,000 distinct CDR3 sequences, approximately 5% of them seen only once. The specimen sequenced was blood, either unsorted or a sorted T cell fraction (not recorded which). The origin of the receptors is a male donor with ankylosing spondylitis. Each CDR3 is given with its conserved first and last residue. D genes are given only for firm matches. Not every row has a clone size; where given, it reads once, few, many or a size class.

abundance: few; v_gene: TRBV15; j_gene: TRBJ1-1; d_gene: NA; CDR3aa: CATSREILMNTEAFF; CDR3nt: TGTGCCACCAGCAGAGAGATCCTAATGAACACTGAAGCTTTCTTT
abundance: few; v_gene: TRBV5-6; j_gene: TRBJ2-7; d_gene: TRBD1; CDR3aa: CASSADRGYEQYF; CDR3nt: TGTGCCAGCAGCGCCGACAGGGGCTACGAGCAGTACTTC
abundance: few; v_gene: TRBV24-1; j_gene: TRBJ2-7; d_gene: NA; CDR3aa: CATSDLQQTEQYF; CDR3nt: TGTGCCACCAGTGATTTGCAGCAGACCGAGCAGTACTTC
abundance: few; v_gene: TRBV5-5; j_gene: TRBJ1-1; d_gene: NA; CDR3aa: CARGLEVDREAFF; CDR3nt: TGTGCCAGGGGCTTGGAAGTCGACAGGGAAGCTTTCTTT
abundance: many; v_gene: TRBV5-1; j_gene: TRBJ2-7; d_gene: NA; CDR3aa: CASSPTGRRDLRTAYEQYF; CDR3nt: TGCGCCAGCAGCCCAACCGGCCGGCGGGACCTCCGTACTGCCTACGAGCAGTACTTC
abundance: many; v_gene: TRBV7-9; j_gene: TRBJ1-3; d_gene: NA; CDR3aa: CASPLSTGLASGNTIYF; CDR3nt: TGTGCCAGCCCCTTGTCCACAGGGTTAGCCTCTGGAAACACCATATATTTT
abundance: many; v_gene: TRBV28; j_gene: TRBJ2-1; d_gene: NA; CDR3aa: CASSFQQGGTGSYNEQFF; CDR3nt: TGTGCCAGCAGTTTTCAACAGGGCGGGACGGGCTCCTACAATGAGCAGTTCTTC
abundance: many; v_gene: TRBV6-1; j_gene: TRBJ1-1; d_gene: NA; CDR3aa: CASIKTQGRKTEAFF; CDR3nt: TGTGCCAGCATCAAAACTCAGGGGCGTAAAACTGAAGCTTTCTTT
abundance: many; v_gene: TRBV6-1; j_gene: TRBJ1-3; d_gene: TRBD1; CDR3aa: CASTRDRGSAGNTIYF; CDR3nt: TGTGCCAGCACCCGGGACAGGGGTTCTGCCGGAAACACCATATATTTT
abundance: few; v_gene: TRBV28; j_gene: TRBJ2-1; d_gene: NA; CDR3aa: CASSLLRRFGSQFF; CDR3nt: TGTGCCAGCAGTTTATTGCGGCGGTTCGGAAGCCAGTTCTTC
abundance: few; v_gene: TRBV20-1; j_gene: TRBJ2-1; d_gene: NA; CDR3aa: CSAIRDTHNEQFF; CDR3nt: TGCAGTGCGATCCGGGACACCCACAATGAGCAGTTCTTC
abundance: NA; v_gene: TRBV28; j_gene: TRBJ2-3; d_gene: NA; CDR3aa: CAGSNRGLTDTQYF; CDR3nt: TGTGCCGGTTCAAACCGGGGTCTCACAGATACGCAGTATTTT
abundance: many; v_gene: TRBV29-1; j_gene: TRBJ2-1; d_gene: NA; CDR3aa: CSVWQGNEQFF; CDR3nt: TGCAGCGTGTGGCAGGGCAATGAGCAGTTCTTC
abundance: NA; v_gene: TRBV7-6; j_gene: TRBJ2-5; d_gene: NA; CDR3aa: CASSQLGATRGETQYF; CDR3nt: TGTGCCAGCAGTCAACTAGGGGCCACCCGCGGAGAGACCCAGTACTTC
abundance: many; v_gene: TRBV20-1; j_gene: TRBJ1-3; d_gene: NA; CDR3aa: CSARDPRSVPHTNTIYF; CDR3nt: TGCAGTGCTAGAGATCCAAGATCCGTACCACATACAAACACCATATATTTT
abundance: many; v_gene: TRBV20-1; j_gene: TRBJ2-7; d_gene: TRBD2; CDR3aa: CSARAGTSADYEQYF; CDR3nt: TGCAGTGCTAGAGCCGGGACTAGCGCCGACTACGAGCAGTACTTC
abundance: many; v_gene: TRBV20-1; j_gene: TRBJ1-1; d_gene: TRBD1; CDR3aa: CSARTGPYTEAFF; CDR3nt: TGCAGTGCCCGGACAGGTCCCTACACTGAAGCTTTCTTT
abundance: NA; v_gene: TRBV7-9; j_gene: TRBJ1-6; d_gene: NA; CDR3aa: CASSLDSGNSPLHF; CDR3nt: TGTGCCAGCAGCTTGGACAGTGGGAATTCACCCCTCCACTTT
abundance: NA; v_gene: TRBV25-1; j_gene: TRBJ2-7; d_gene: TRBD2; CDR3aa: CASSPPGLAGAEQYF; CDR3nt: TGTGCCAGCAGCCCACCGGGACTAGCGGGAGCCGAGCAGTACTTC
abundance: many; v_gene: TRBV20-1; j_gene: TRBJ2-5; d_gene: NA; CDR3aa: CSAPKPGYLSGETQYF; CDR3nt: TGCAGTGCTCCTAAACCGGGCTATCTATCCGGGGAGACCCAGTACTTC
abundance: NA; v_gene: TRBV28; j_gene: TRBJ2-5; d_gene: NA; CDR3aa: CASSNLWLQETQYF; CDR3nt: TGTGCCAGCAGTAACCTCTGGCTCCAAGAGACCCAGTACTTC
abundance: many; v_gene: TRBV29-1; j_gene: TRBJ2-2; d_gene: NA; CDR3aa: CSVTHGTVELFF; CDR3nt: TGCAGCGTTACCCACGGCACCGTGGAGCTGTTTTTT
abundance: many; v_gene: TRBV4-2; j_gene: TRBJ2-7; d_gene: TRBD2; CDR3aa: CASSQVSPASGYEQYF; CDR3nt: TGTGCCAGCAGCCAAGTATCCCCGGCTAGCGGCTACGAGCAGTACTTC
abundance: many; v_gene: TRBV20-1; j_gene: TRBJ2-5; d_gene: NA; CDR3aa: CSAGSPQETQYF; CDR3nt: TGCAGTGCCGGTAGCCCACAAGAGACCCAGTACTTC
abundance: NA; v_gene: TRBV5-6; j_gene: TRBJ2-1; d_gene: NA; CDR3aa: CASSWGPGNEQFF; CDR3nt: TGTGCCAGCAGCTGGGGCCCTGGAAATGAGCAGTTCTTC
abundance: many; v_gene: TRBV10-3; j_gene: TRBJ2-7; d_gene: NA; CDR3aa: CAISESLSSYEQYF; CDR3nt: TGTGCCATCAGTGAGTCGTTAAGCTCCTACGAGCAGTACTTC
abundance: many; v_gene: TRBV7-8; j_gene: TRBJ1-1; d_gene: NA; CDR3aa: CASSGAWGRNTEAFF; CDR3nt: TGTGCCAGCAGCGGTGCGTGGGGTCGGAACACTGAAGCTTTCTTT
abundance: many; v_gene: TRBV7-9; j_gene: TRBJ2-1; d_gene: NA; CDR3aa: CASSSPLLDEQFF; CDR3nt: TGTGCCAGCAGCTCACCCTTACTTGATGAGCAGTTCTTC
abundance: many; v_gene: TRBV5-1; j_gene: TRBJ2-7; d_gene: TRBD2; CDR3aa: CASSSGSPLAGGPREQYF; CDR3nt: TGCGCCAGCAGCTCCGGTAGTCCACTAGCGGGAGGGCCGCGGGAGCAGTACTTC
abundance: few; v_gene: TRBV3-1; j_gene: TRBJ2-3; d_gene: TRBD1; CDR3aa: CASSYRGADTQYF; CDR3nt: TGTGCCAGCAGCTACAGGGGTGCGGATACGCAGTATTTT
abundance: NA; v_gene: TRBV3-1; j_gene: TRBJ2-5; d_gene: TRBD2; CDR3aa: CASSQDWASGQETQYF; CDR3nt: TGTGCCAGCAGCCAAGATTGGGCTAGCGGACAAGAGACCCAGTACTTC
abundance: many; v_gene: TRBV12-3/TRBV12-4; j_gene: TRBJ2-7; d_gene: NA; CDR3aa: CASSPGTTHYEQYF; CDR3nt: TGTGCCAGCAGTCCCGGGACCACCCACTACGAGCAGTACTTC
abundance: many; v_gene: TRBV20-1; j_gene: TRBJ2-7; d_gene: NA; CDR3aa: CSAERQSLSDEQYF; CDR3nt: TGCAGTGCTGAAAGACAGTCTCTTAGCGACGAGCAGTACTTC